These 10 T cell receptor beta chains came from one sample sequenced in a study of beta chain features in type 1 diabetes. Expressed TCRB transcripts got sequenced, as all isolated RNA was reverse transcribed. The method was immunoSEQ multiplex PCR; TCRdb's version includes in-frame clones alone and lacks a portion of them. The table shows some 160,000 clones, with 7% to 10% occurring only once. The sequenced sample was central memory CD4+ T cells from blood. These receptors all come from a woman between 18 and 29 years old in good health.

Written as DNA, the CDR3 is TGTGCCTGGAGTGGAGCGGGGGCTGGGGATACGCAGTATTTT. It yields the protein CAWSGAGAGDTQYF. The J gene is TRBJ2-3, the V gene TRBV30, with TRBD2 matching over 8 bases. The junction had 6 bases not matched to a gene; V was cut back by 1 base and J by 6 bases. The length of the CDR3 is 14 residues. Germline V gene sequence: CDR1 GTSNPN, CDR2 SVGIG (reference sequence).

This clone has more than one count but fewer than ten. The chain links TRBV6-5 to TRBJ1-2; D call uncertain. Germline values: CDR1 MNHEY, CDR2 SVGAGI. Trimming left V 7 bases short and J 3 bases short, with 12 bases between. The CDR3 is 13 residues long. The CDR3 region is CASKEPQDYGYTF. In DNA, the CDR3 is TGTGCCAGCAAAGAGCCCCAGGACTATGGCTACACCTTC.

The rearrangement joins TRBV30 to TRBJ2-3; possibly TRBD2 for D (6 bases). This CDR3 contains 12 residues. In germline, CDR1 is GTSNPN, CDR2 SVGIG (reference sequence). Trimming stripped 4 bases from V and 4 bases from J, with 9 bases between. The CDR3: CAWTLAADTQYF. In nucleotides, the CDR3 is TGTGCCTGGACACTAGCTGCAGATACGCAGTATTTT.

This clone has only a few counts. The chain joins TRBV11-3 to TRBJ2-1; perhaps TRBD2 as D (5 bases). This CDR3 is built from 14 residues. Germline lookup yields CDR1 SGHNT and CDR2 YENEEA. Between the trimmed V and J ends, which lost 5 bases and 2 bases, there was a span of 10 bases. Here the CDR3 reads CASSQEGAYNEQFF. DNA for the CDR3: TGTGCCAGCAGCCAAGAGGGAGCCTACAATGAGCAGTTCTTC.

This clone was picked up a small number of times. This chain connects TRBV11-1 to TRBJ2-4, with 7 positions matching TRBD2. Germline trimming cut 0 bases from V and 12 bases from J; bases unmatched to any gene: 8. The CDR3 has 14 amino acids. Germline V lookup: CDR1 SGHAT, CDR2 FQDESV (reference sequence). The CDR3: CASSLAKTGGYQYF. CDR3 sequence (DNA): TGTGCCAGCAGCTTAGCCAAGACGGGAGGCTATCAGTACTTC.

This chain uses TRBV18 with TRBJ2-5, with 11 bases aligning to TRBD2. This CDR3 comprises 17 residues. The germline gives CDR1 KGHSH, CDR2 LQKENI. Trimming removed 6 bases from V and 5 bases from J; junction bases left unmatched: 14. In DNA form, the CDR3 reads TGTGCCAGCTCGCCCAAACCGGGACTAGCGGCCGTGGAGACCCAGTACTTC. It yields the protein CASSPKPGLAAVETQYF. Looking up the rest from reference TRBV18 and TRBJ2-5 gives the full variable domain: NAGVMQNPRHLVRRRGQEARLRCSPMKGHSHVYWYRQLPEEGLKFMVYLQKENIIDESGMPKERFSAEFPKEGPSILRIQQVVRGDSAAYFCASSPKPGLAAVETQYFGPGTRLLVL.

With regard to this clone: Additional DNA sequences in this sample encode the identical CDR3. The chain is built from TRBV5-1 and TRBJ2-3, with 7 bases lining up with TRBD2. In germline, CDR1 is SGHRS, CDR2 YFSETQ. V dropped 5 bases and J dropped 0; count of bases not matched to a gene: 3. The CDR3 has 14 amino acids. In DNA, the CDR3 is TGCGCCAGCAGTCCGGGGGGTAGCACAGATACGCAGTATTTT. This sequence encodes CASSPGGSTDTQYF.

The sample holds a few counts of this clone. The CDR3 bases are TGTGCCAGCAGTAGTACAGGAGCAACTAATGAAAAACTGTTTTTT. It is translated as CASSSTGATNEKLFF. This chain uses TRBV6-5 with TRBJ1-4, with a weak D call TRBD1 (5 bases). V was clipped by 5 bases and J by 0 bases, with 10 bases between them. Germline V gene lookup returns CDR1 MNHEY and CDR2 SVGAGI. The CDR3 length is 15 residues.

The chain employs TRBV7-2 and TRBJ2-2; D gene unclear. From germline, CDR1 is SGHTA and CDR2 FQGNSA. Trimming removed 3 bases at V and 3 bases at J, with 2 bases between. This CDR3 has 12 amino acids. CDR3 bases: TGTGCCAGCAGCTTCGACACCGGGGAGCTGTTTTTT. Translated: CASSFDTGELFF.

The chain links TRBV30 to TRBJ1-4; TRBD1 aligns across 9 bases. The CDR3 spans 15 residues. J was trimmed by 8 bases and V by 1 base; bases with no gene match: 8. The germline CDR1 and CDR2 sequences are GTSNPN and SVGIG (reference sequence). CDR3 in DNA: TGTGCCTGGAGTGATACGACAGGGGGAGGGGAAAAACTGTTTTTT. This sequence encodes CAWSDTTGGGEKLFF.